The source of this T cell receptor beta chain is a study of Ad26.COV2.S vaccination and SARS-CoV-2 variants. At the level of the study: Donor allocation was to the COV1001 Ad26.COV2.S trial arm. Once, or twice with 56 days between doses, Ad26.COV2.S was given intramuscularly. Study findings and constraints: Substantial breadth was reported for post-vaccination spike-specific CD8+ and CD4+ T cells.

Sample treatment: roughly 18 received Ad26.COV2.S at low or high dose, single or two shots; five or six received placebo; per-sample allocation not given. Material that was analyzed had been drawn on day 63 after the first vaccine or placebo injection. This CDR3 spans 17 amino acids. Germline values: CDR1 LNHNV, CDR2 YYDKDF (reference sequence). With 0 bases removed from V and 3 bases from J, the gap between germline ends came to 16 bases. This table comes from immunoSEQ multiplex PCR, and its TCRdb copy is limited to in-frame clones, with some not included. In the table there are about 350,000 clones, 70% to 90% of which are singletons. On this clone itself: Its specificity is unknown.

The sequence was collected from a person aged 18-65 years who received the Ad26.COV2.S COVID-19 vaccine or a placebo. The chain employs TRBV15 and TRBJ2-3; D not certain. This specimen consisted of peripheral blood, obtained in a trial of Ad26.COV2.S vaccine versus placebo. CDR3 region: CATSRDGMGSITDTQYF. CDR3 DNA: TGTGCCACCAGCAGAGATGGAATGGGCTCTATTACAGATACGCAGTATTTT.